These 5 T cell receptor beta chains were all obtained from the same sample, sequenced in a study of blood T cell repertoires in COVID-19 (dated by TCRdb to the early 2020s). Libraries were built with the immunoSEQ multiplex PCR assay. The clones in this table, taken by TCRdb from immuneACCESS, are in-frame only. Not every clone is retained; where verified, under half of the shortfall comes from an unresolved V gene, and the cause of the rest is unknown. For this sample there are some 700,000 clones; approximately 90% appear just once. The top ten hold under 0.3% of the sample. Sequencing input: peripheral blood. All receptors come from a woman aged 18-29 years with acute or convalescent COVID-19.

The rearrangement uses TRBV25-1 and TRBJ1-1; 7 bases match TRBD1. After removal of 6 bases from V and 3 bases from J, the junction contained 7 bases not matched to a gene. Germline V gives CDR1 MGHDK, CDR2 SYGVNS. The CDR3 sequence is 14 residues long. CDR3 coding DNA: TGTGCCAGCAGGGAAAGGGGGCTTGACACTGAAGCTTTCTTT. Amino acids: CASRERGLDTEAFF.

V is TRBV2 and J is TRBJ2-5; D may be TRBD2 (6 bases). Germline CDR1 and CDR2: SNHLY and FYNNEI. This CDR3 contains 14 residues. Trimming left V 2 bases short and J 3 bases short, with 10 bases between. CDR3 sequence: CASSEWEAKETQYF. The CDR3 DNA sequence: TGTGCCAGCAGTGAATGGGAGGCGAAAGAGACCCAGTACTTC.

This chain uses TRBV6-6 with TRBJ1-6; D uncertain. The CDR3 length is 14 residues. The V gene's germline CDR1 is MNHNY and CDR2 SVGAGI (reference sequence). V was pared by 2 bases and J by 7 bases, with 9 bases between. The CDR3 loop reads CASSYQAENSPLHF. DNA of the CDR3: TGTGCCAGCAGTTACCAAGCCGAGAATTCACCCCTCCACTTT.

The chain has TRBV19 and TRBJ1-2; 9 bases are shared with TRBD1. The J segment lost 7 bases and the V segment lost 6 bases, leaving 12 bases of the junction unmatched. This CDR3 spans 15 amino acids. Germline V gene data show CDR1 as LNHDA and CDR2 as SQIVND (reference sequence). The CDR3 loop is CASSREGQGFGGYTF. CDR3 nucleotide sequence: TGTGCCAGTAGCCGTGAGGGACAGGGTTTTGGTGGCTACACCTTC.

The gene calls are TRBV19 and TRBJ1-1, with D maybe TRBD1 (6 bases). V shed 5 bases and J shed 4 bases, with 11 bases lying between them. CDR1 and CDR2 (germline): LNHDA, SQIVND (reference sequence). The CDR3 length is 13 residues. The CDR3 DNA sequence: TGTGCCAGTAGTTACGGCAGGGGCACTGAAGCTTTCTTT. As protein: CASSYGRGTEAFF.